The 22 T cell receptor beta chains below were found in one sample sequenced in a study of molecular identifiers for immune sequencing clone quantification. TCRdb redid the calling of the PCR reads with MiXCR, one entry per CDR3 protein. The sample lists 490,000 or so distinct CDR3 sequences; about a fifth were seen once. The specimen was naive CD8+ T cells from blood, with Jurkat cell RNA spiked in. As for subset: FACS-sorted CD8+CD4-CCR7+CD45RA+ naive T cells. The receptors come from a human donor in good health. Some libraries in this study had Jurkat cell RNA spiked in.

Ten or more counts support this clonotype. One junction end disagrees with the germline gene, perhaps due to a read error. This chain links TRBV5-1 with TRBJ2-7, with 8 bases matching TRBD1. The CDR3 totals 15 residues. Per the germline V gene, CDR1 is SGHRS and CDR2 is YFSETQ. In DNA form, the CDR3 reads TGTGCCAGCAGCTTAGGGCAGGGGGCTGCCTACGAGCAGTACTTC. Its translation is CASSLGQGAAYEQYF.

In its sample, this clonotype was seen many times. The chain uses TRBV11-2 and TRBJ2-3; possibly TRBD1 or TRBD2 for D (5 bases each). The length of the CDR3 is 15 residues. V lost 6 bases and J 2 bases, leaving 15 bases between the germline ends. Germline V CDR1 and CDR2: SGHAT, FQNNGV. The CDR3 loop reads CASSEGSGNTDTQYF. The CDR3 DNA reads TGTGCCAGCAGTGAGGGGAGCGGAAACACAGATACGCAGTATTTT.

This clonotype showed up many times. The rearrangement links TRBV6-5 to TRBJ2-7; D is undetermined. This CDR3 region has 14 residues. V lost 8 bases and J lost 6, with 20 bases in between. Looked up from germline, CDR1 is MNHEY and CDR2 is SVGAGI. The CDR3 reads CASGTDPTVPEQYF. CDR3 coding DNA: TGTGCCAGCGGAACCGACCCCACCGTCCCCGAGCAGTACTTC.

In the case of this clonotype: This may arise from a read error, as a much more abundant clone is one base away. The CDR3 is CASSTTSGGTLADTQYF. CDR3 nucleotide sequence: TGTGCCAGCAGCACGACTAGCGGGGGGACCCTCGCAGATACGCAGTATTTT. This chain connects TRBV9 to TRBJ2-3; the match to TRBD2 covers 13 bases. There are 17 residues in the CDR3. V gave up 4 bases and J gave up 4 bases; unmatched junction bases: 9. CDR1 is SGDLS and CDR2 is YYNGEE in the germline V gene.

This clonotype was observed many times. The CDR3 loop reads CASSQDIPLAVSTDTQYF. The CDR3 DNA reads TGCGCCAGCAGCCAAGATATACCCCTAGCGGTTAGCACAGATACGCAGTATTTT. The rearrangement joins TRBV4-3 to TRBJ2-3; 7 nucleotides match TRBD2. Trimming cost V 0 bases and J 0 bases; bases outside gene matches: 9. CDR3 length equals 18 residues. Germline V gene sequence: CDR1 LGHNA, CDR2 YSLEER.

Turning to this clonotype: A clone one base away is much larger, so this may be a read error. The J gene is TRBJ2-2, the V gene TRBV6-2 or TRBV6-3; D unresolved. This CDR3 region has 15 residues. Per the germline V gene, CDR1 is MNHEY and CDR2 is SVGEGT. In DNA, the CDR3 is TGTGCCAGCAATTACCCCCAGAGGAACACCGGGGAGCTGTTTTTT. This translates into CASNYPQRNTGELFF.

This clonotype was seen ten or more times. The chain uses TRBV20-1 and TRBJ2-7; D gene unclear. The CDR3 contains 14 residues. The V gene's germline CDR1 is DFQATT and CDR2 SNEGSKA (reference sequence). Trimming removed 6 bases at V and 0 bases at J, with 15 bases between. CDR3 in DNA: TGCAGTGCCGAACACACACTGGACTCCTACGAGCAGTACTTC. It yields the protein CSAEHTLDSYEQYF.

This clonotype has ten or more counts. The chain links TRBV5-4 to TRBJ2-3, with D perhaps given as TRBD1 or TRBD2 (6 bases each). V lost 4 bases, J lost 0 bases, and 15 bases lay in between. CDR1 and CDR2 (germline): SGHNT, YYREEE (reference sequence). The CDR3 sequence is 16 residues long. The CDR3 sequence is CASSGGFSGSTDTQYF. Here the CDR3 DNA reads TGTGCCAGCAGCGGGGGCTTTAGCGGTAGCACAGATACGCAGTATTTT.

This clonotype was detected ten times or more. The V gene is TRBV5-5, the J gene TRBJ2-3; D gene ambiguous. From germline, CDR1 is SGHKS and CDR2 YYEKEE (reference sequence). The V end lost 0 bases, the J end lost 0 bases, and 8 bases lay between the germline ends. The CDR3 consists of 15 residues. CDR3 DNA: TGTGCCAGCAGCTTGGAAAGGGTGAGCACAGATACGCAGTATTTT. Residues: CASSLERVSTDTQYF.

Of note for this clonotype: Compared with germline, one end of the junction differs, possibly owing to a read error. The chain recombines TRBV28 with TRBJ1-5; the match to TRBD1 covers 7 bases. Per germline, CDR1 MDHEN and CDR2 SYDVKM. This CDR3 comprises 14 residues. CDR3 region: CASSEDRVRQPQHF. The CDR3 nucleotides are TGCGCCAGCAGTGAAGACAGGGTTCGTCAGCCCCAGCATTTT.

This clonotype was counted many times. The J gene is TRBJ2-7, the V gene TRBV11-1; no clear D. The V gene lost 4 bases and the J gene lost 7 bases, with 8 bases spanning the gap. This CDR3 is 11 amino acids long. CDR1 is SGHAT and CDR2 is FQDESV in the germline V gene (reference sequence). DNA for the CDR3: TGTGCCAGCAGCTCCTCCGAGGAGCAGTACTTC. This encodes CASSSSEEQYF.

This clonotype was recorded many times. The chain employs TRBV2 and TRBJ2-6; D remains unclear. The CDR3 runs to 17 residues. V lost 6 bases to trimming and J lost 0 bases, with 15 bases between them. Germline V gene data show CDR1 as SNHLY and CDR2 as FYNNEI. The CDR3 nucleotides are TGTGCCAGCAGAATCCAATACGACGGCTCTGGGGCCAACGTCCTGACTTTC. As protein: CASRIQYDGSGANVLTF.

Remarks on this clonotype: A far bigger clonotype differs at one base, so this is likely a read error. This sequence joins TRBV11-2 and TRBJ2-3, with D perhaps matching TRBD1 or TRBD2 (5 bases each). CDR1 and CDR2 (germline): SGHAT, FQNNGV. This CDR3 region has 12 residues. The CDR3 DNA reads TGTGCCAGCAGCCCTGGGGGAGATACGCGGTATTTT. Translating gives CASSPGGDTRYF.

A note on this clonotype: Just one base apart from a much larger clone, this may be a read error. V is TRBV6-5 and J is TRBJ1-1; possible D gene TRBD1, 5 bases. Germline V lookup: CDR1 MNHEY, CDR2 SVGAGI. This CDR3 contains 15 residues. With 5 bases removed from V and 1 base from J, the gap between germline ends came to 14 bases. The CDR3, as DNA: TGTGCCAGCAGTCGGACGGGCAGGGCGAACACTGAAGCTTTCTTT. It encodes CASSRTGRANTEAFF.

The chain employs TRBV7-9 and TRBJ1-4, with D uncertain. There are 14 residues in the CDR3. CDR1 is SEHNR and CDR2 is FQNEAQ in the germline V gene (reference sequence). The germline V and J ends were trimmed by 0 bases and 8 bases, with 10 bases remaining between them. CDR3 in DNA: TGTGCCAGCAGCTTAGCCCTAAGCGAGGAAAAACTGTTTTTT. Amino acid sequence: CASSLALSEEKLFF.

Comments on this clonotype: At one boundary the junction diverges from the germline segment, which might be a read error. This chain uses TRBV5-1 with TRBJ2-1; 9 bases are a match to TRBD2. There are 18 residues in the CDR3. The germline gives CDR1 SGHRS, CDR2 YFSETQ. CDR3 residues: CASSLGTAGTSSYNERFF. The DNA for the CDR3 is TGCGCCAGCAGCTTGGGGACCGCCGGGACTAGCTCCTACAATGAGCGGTTCTTC.

The genes are TRBV7-7 and TRBJ2-7; possibly TRBD1 or TRBD2 for D (5 bases each). Trimming left V 1 base short and J 2 bases short, with 12 bases between. The CDR3 contains 15 residues. In germline, CDR1 is SSHAT, CDR2 FNYEAQ (reference sequence). The CDR3 protein is CASSLDDSGTYEQYF. The CDR3 DNA reads as TGTGCCAGCAGCTTAGACGACAGCGGTACCTACGAGCAGTACTTC. Based on the CDR3 plus reference TRBV7-7 and TRBJ2-7, the full variable domain is GAGVSQSPRYKVTKRGQDVTLRCDPISSHATLYWYQQALGQGPEFLTYFNYEAQPDKSGLPSDRFSAERPEGSISTLTIQRTEQRDSAMYRCASSLDDSGTYEQYFGPGTRLTVT.

This clonotype was detected many times. This chain joins TRBV3-1 and TRBJ1-1, with TRBD1 as a possible D gene (5 bases). V lost 4 bases and J 5 bases, leaving 20 bases between the germline ends. Germline CDR1 and CDR2: LGHDT and YNNKEL (reference sequence). This CDR3 contains 16 residues. CDR3 sequence: CASSPPLGQGRTEAFF. CDR3 nucleotides: TGTGCCAGCAGCCCCCCTCTTGGGCAGGGTCGGACTGAAGCTTTCTTT.

The rearrangement joins TRBV7-6 to TRBJ1-4, with D perhaps TRBD1 (5 bases). The CDR3 consists of 14 residues. The germline V gene encodes CDR1 SGHVS and CDR2 FNYEAQ. V lost 4 bases to trimming and J lost 7 bases, with 13 bases between them. CDR3 in amino acids: CASSYGRGGEKLFF. The CDR3 DNA reads as TGTGCCAGCAGCTACGGAAGGGGAGGTGAAAAACTGTTTTTT.

On this clonotype: As the CDR3 is not closed by the conserved phenylalanine or tryptophan, this likely results from a read error. This chain joins TRBV7-2 and TRBJ2-1, with D unclear. CDR3 size: 12 residues. The V end was cut by 2 bases, the J end by 3 bases, with 2 bases between. CDR1 SGHTA and CDR2 FQGNSA come from the germline V gene. The CDR3 region is CASSLSYNEQFS. The CDR3 DNA reads as TGTGCCAGCAGCTTAAGCTACAATGAGCAGTTCTCC.

This chain connects TRBV4-1 to TRBJ2-7, with D possibly being TRBD1 (5 bases). CDR3 length: 16 amino acids. Trimming took off 5 bases at V and 1 base at J, with 18 bases between the two ends. Germline lookup yields CDR1 MGHRA and CDR2 YSYEKL. The DNA of the CDR3 is TGCGCCAGCAGCATGTCCAACAGGCCTACGTCCTACGAGCAGTACTTC. This sequence encodes CASSMSNRPTSYEQYF.

This clonotype has a count of ten or more. The chain couples TRBV4-3 to TRBJ2-3; 8 nucleotides align to TRBD2. The CDR3 is 15 amino acids. The junction had 11 bases not matched to a gene; V was cut back by 3 bases and J by 9 bases. CDR1 is LGHNA and CDR2 is YSLEER in the germline V gene. CDR3 sequence: CASSQGGGRRLTQYF. CDR3 nucleotide sequence: TGCGCCAGCAGCCAGGGCGGGGGGCGGCGATTAACGCAGTATTTT.